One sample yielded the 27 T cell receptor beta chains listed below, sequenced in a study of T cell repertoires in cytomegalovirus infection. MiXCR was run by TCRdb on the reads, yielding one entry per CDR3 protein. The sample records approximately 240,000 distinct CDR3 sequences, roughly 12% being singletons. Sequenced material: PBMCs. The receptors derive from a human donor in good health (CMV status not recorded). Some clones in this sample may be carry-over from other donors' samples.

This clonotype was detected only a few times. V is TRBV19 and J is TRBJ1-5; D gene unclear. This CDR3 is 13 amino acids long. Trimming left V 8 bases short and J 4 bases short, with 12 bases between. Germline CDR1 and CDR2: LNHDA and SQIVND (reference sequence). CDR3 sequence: CASGLDRNQPQHF. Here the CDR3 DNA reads TGTGCCAGTGGACTTGACCGGAATCAGCCCCAGCATTTT.

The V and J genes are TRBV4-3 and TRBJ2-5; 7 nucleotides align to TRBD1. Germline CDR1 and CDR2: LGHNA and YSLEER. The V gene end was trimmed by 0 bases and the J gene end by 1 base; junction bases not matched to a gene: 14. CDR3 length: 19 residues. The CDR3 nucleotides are TGCGCCAGCAGCCAAGACGCCTCCTTTCTACAGGGGCTCCAAGAGACCCAGTACTTC. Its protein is CASSQDASFLQGLQETQYF.

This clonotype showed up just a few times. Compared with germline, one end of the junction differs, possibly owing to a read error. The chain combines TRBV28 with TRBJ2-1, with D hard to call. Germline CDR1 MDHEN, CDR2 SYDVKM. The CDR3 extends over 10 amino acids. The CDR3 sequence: CASSTTEKVF. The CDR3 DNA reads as TGTGCCAGCAGTACAACCGAGAAGGTCTTC.

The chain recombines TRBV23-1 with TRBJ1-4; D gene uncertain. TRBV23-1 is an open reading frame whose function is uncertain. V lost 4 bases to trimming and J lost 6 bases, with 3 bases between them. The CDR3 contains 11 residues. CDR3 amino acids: CASSPDEKLFF. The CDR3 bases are TGCGCCAGCAGTCCGGATGAAAAACTGTTTTTT.

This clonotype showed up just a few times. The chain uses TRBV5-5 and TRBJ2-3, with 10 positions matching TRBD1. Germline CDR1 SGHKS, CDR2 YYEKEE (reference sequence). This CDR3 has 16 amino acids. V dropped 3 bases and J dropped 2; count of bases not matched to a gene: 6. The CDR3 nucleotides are TGTGCCAGCAGCTCGAGACGACAGGGGGCCACAGATACGCAGTATTTT. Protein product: CASSSRRQGATDTQYF.

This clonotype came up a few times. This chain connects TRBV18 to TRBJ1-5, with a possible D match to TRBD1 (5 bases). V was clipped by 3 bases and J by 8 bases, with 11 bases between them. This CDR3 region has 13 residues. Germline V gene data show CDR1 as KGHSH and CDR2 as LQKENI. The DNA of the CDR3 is TGTGCCAGCTCACCGGACATAGTGGAGCCCCAGCATTTT. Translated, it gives CASSPDIVEPQHF.

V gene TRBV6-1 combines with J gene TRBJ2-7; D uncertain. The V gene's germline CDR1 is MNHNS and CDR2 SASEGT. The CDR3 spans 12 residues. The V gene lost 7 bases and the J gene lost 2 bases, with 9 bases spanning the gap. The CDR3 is CASTSTTYEQYF. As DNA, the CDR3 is TGTGCCAGCACGTCCACTACCTACGAGCAGTACTTC.

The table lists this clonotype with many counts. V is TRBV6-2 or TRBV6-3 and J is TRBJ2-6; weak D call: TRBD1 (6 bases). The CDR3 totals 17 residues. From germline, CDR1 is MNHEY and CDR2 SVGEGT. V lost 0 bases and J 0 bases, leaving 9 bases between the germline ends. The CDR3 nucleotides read TGTGCCAGCAGTTACTCAGGGGGTAGCTCTGGGGCCAACGTCCTGACTTTC. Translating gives CASSYSGGSSGANVLTF.

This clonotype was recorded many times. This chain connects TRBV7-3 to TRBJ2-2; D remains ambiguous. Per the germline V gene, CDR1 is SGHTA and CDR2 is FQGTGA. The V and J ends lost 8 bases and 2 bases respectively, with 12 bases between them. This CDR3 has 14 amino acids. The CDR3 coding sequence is TGTGCCAGCGGACCCTCGGTAAACACCGGGGAGCTGTTTTTT. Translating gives CASGPSVNTGELFF.

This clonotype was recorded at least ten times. CDR3 nucleotides: TGTGCCACCGCCGAGGGACTAGCGGCCCGGGAGCAGTACTTC. Its translation is CATAEGLAAREQYF. The gene calls are TRBV28 and TRBJ2-7, with 11 bases fitting TRBD2. With 10 bases clipped from V and 7 bases from J, the junction kept 12 bases outside the gene matches. The CDR3 contains 14 residues. Germline V gives CDR1 MDHEN, CDR2 SYDVKM.

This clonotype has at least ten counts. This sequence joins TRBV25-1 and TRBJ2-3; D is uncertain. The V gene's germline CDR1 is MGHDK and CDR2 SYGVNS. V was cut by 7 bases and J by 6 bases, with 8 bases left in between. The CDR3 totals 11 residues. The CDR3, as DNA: TGTGCCAGCACCCACGGGGATACGCAGTATTTT. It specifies CASTHGDTQYF.

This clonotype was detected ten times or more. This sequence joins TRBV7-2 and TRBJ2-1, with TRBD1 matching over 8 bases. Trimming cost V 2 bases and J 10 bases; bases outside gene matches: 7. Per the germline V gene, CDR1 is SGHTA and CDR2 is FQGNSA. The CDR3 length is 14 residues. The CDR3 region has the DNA TGTGCCAGCAGCTTAACGACAGGGGTACGGGAGCAGTTCTTC. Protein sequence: CASSLTTGVREQFF.

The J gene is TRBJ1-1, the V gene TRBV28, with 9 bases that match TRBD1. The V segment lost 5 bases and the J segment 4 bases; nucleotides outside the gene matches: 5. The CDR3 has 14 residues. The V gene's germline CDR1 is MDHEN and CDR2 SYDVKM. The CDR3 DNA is TGTGCCAGCAGTGGGGACAGGGTGAGCACTGAAGCTTTCTTT. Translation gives CASSGDRVSTEAFF.

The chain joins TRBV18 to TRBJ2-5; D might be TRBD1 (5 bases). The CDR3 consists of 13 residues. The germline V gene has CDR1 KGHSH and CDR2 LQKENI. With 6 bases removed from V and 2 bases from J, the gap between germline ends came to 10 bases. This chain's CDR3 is CASSRQSQETQYF. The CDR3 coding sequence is TGTGCCAGCTCTCGACAGTCTCAAGAGACCCAGTACTTC.

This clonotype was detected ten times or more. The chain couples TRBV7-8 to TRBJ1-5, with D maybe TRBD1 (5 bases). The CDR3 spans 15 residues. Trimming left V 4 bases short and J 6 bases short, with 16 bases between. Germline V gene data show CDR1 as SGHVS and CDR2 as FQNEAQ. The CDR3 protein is CASSSGRSGGQPQHF. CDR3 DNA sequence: TGTGCCAGCAGCTCGGGACGTTCAGGAGGTCAGCCCCAGCATTTT.

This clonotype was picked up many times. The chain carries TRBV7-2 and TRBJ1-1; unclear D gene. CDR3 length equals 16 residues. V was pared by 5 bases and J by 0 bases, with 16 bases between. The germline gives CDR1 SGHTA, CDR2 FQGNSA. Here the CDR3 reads CASSGRHPAMNTEAFF. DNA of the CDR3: TGTGCCAGCAGCGGCCGACACCCGGCTATGAACACTGAAGCTTTCTTT.

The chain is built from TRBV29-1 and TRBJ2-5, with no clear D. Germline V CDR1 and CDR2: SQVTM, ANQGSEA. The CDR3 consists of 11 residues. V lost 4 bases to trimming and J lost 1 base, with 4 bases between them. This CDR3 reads CSVVPQETQYF. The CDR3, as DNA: TGCAGCGTTGTTCCCCAAGAGACCCAGTACTTC.

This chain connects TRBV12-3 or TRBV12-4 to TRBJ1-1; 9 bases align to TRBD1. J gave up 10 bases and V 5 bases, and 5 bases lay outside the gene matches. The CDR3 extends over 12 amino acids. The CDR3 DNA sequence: TGTGCCAGCAGTCCCCTGGACAGGGGAGCTTTCTTT. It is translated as CASSPLDRGAFF.

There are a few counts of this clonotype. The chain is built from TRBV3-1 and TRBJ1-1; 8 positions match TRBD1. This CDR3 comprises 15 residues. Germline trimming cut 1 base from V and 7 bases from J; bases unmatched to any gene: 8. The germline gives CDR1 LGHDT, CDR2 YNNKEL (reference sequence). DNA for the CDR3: TGTGCCAGCAGCCAAGGACGAGGACAGGGCGTTGAAGCTTTCTTT. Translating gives CASSQGRGQGVEAFF.

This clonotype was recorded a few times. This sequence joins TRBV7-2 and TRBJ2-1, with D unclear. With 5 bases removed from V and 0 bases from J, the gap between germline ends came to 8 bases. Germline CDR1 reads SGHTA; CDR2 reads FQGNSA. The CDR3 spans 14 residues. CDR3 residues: CASSPTYSYNEQFF. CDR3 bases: TGTGCCAGCAGCCCTACATACTCCTACAATGAGCAGTTCTTC.

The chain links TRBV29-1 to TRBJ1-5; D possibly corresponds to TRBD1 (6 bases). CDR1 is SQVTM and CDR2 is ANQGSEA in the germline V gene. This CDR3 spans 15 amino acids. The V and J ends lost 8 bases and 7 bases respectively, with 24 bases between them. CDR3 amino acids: CSPLGGGAGGQPQHF. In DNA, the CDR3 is TGCAGCCCTCTGGGGGGGGGCGCCGGGGGACAGCCCCAGCATTTT.

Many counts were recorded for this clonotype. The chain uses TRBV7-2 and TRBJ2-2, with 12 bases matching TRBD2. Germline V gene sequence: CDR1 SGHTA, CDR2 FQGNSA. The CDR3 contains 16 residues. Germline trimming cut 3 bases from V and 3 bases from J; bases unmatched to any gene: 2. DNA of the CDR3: TGTGCCAGCAGCTTCCGACTAGCGGGAGACACCGGGGAGCTGTTTTTT. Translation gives CASSFRLAGDTGELFF.

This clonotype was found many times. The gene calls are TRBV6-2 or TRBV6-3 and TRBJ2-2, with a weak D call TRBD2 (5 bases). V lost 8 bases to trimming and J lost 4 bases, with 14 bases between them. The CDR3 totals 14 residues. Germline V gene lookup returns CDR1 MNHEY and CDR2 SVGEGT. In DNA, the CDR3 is TGTGCCAGCTCGGGGTTTGAATCCACCGGGGAGCTGTTTTTT. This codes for CASSGFESTGELFF.

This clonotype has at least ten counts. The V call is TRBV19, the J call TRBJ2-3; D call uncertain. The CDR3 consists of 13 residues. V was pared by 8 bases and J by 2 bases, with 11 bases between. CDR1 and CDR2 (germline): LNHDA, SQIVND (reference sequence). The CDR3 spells CASSDLDTDTQYF. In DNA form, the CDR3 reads TGTGCCAGTTCCGATCTGGACACAGATACGCAGTATTTT.

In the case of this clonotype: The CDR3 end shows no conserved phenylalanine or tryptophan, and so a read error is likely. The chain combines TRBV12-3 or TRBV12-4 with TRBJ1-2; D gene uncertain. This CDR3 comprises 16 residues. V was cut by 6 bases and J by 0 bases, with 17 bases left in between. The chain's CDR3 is CASRATQELANYGYTV. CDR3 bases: TGTGCCAGCAGAGCGACTCAGGAGTTAGCTAACTATGGCTACACCGTC.

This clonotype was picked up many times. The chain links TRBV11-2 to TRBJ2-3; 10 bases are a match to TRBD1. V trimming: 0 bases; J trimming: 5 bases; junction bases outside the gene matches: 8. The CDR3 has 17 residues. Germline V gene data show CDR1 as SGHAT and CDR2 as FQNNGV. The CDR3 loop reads CASSLETDRGRKDTQYF. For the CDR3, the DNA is TGTGCCAGCAGCTTAGAGACTGACAGGGGGCGCAAAGATACGCAGTATTTT.

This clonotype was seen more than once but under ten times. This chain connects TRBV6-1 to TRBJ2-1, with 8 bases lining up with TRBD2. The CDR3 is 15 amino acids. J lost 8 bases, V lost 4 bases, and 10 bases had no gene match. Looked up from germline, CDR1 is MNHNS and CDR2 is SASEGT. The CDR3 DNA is TGTGCCAGCAGTGGTAGCGGGGCTTTGTTGGATGAGCAGTTCTTC. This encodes CASSGSGALLDEQFF.